This TCR beta chain came from a study of control samples from healthy donors and cancer patients. The data were produced by immunoSEQ multiplex PCR, yet TCRdb's version contains in-frame clones alone and is incomplete. The table has 90,000 to 130,000 clones, approximately 84% seen once. The CDR3 sequence is 14 residues long. V lost 2 bases and J lost 5, with 13 bases in between. CDR1 is MGHDK, CDR2 SYGVNS, per germline. The receptor was isolated from a man younger than 30 in good health. This sequence joins TRBV25-1 and TRBJ2-7; D is ambiguous. The sequencing sample was made of blood. The CDR3 here is CASSELAGGNEQYF. CDR3 sequence (DNA): TGTGCCAGCAGTGAACTGGCAGGTGGGAACGAGCAGTACTTC.